This T cell receptor beta chain was recorded in a study of blood T cell repertoires in COVID-19. Study details: Samples came from the United States, Italy and Spain, spanning acute and convalescent COVID-19.

This CDR3 contains 12 residues. V was trimmed by 3 bases and J by 3 bases, leaving 5 bases between them. Germline CDR1 and CDR2: DFQATT and SNEGSKA (reference sequence). This table comes from immunoSEQ multiplex PCR, and its TCRdb copy is limited to in-frame clones, with some not included. Among roughly 200,000 clones listed, roughly 76% were seen once. The sample consisted of peripheral blood. The rearrangement joins TRBV20-1 to TRBJ1-4; D remains ambiguous. The sequence was collected from a woman between 45 and 60 years old with active or convalescent COVID-19. This CDR3 is CSASSPNEKLFF. The CDR3 bases are TGCAGTGCTAGTAGCCCTAATGAAAAACTGTTTTTT.